These 26 T cell receptor beta chains were sequenced from one sample in a study of CD8 T cells in Susac syndrome. Random hexamers were used to reverse transcribe the RNA input (roughly 0.5 to 1 ug). TCRdb processed the immunoSEQ multiplex PCR reads anew with MiXCR; each CDR3 protein has one entry. The sample has about 280,000 distinct CDR3 sequences, roughly 85% seen once. The sequencing sample was made of CD8+ T cells from PBMCs. These receptors were obtained from a human donor with multiple sclerosis.

This sequence joins TRBV5-1 and TRBJ2-5, with TRBD1 identical over 9 bases. J gave up 4 bases and V 2 bases, and 6 bases lay outside the gene matches. Germline V gene data show CDR1 as SGHRS and CDR2 as YFSETQ. This CDR3 is 15 amino acids long. The CDR3 spells CASSFRDRERETQYF. DNA for the CDR3: TGCGCCAGCAGCTTCCGGGACAGGGAGCGAGAGACCCAGTACTTC.

This rearrangement joins TRBV25-1 to TRBJ1-2; maybe TRBD1 (5 bases). V dropped 3 bases and J dropped 7 bases, with 12 bases sitting between them. The CDR3 covers 13 residues. The germline gives CDR1 MGHDK, CDR2 SYGVNS. CDR3 amino acids: CASSDGGGGGYTF. DNA of the CDR3: TGTGCCAGCAGTGACGGTGGGGGTGGTGGCTACACCTTC.

The rearrangement uses TRBV7-9 and TRBJ2-5; no definite D call. The CDR3 sequence is 12 residues long. V was clipped by 7 bases and J by 4 bases, with 10 bases between them. Germline CDR1 and CDR2: SEHNR and FQNEAQ (reference sequence). For the CDR3, the DNA is TGTGCCAGCACCCAAGTTAGAGAGACCCAGTACTTC. Encoded protein: CASTQVRETQYF.

The V call is TRBV5-1, the J call TRBJ1-2, with 8 bases that match TRBD1. The CDR3 runs 14 residues. CDR1 and CDR2 from the germline V gene are SGHRS and YFSETQ. V was pared by 4 bases and J by 6 bases, with 8 bases of the junction left unmatched. The CDR3 sequence: CASSLRTGMDGYTF. CDR3 nucleotide sequence: TGCGCCAGCAGCCTCCGGACAGGGATGGATGGCTACACCTTC. Looking up the rest from reference TRBV5-1 and TRBJ1-2 gives the full variable domain: KAGVTQTPRYLIKTRGQQVTLSCSPISGHRSVSWYQQTPGQGLQFLFEYFSETQRNKGNFPGRFSGRQFSNSRSEMNVSTLELGDSALYLCASSLRTGMDGYTFGSGTRLTVV.

The chain couples TRBV4-2 to TRBJ2-7; D unclear. The CDR3 runs 16 residues. Trimming stripped 0 bases from V and 2 bases from J, with 14 bases between. Germline CDR1 reads LGHNA; CDR2 reads YNFKEQ. The CDR3 DNA reads as TGTGCCAGCAGCCAAGATTCGACGGGTTATACCTACGAGCAGTACTTC. It is translated as CASSQDSTGYTYEQYF.

DNA of the CDR3: TGCGCCAGCAGCTTGGCAGGTTTCAAGGACAATGAGCAGTTCTTC. Its protein is CASSLAGFKDNEQFF. The J gene is TRBJ2-1, the V gene TRBV5-1; D not certain. Germline CDR1 and CDR2: SGHRS and YFSETQ. The V and J ends lost 0 bases and 5 bases respectively, with 12 bases between them. The CDR3 loop spans 15 amino acids.

CDR3 nucleotides: TGTGCCAGCAGAAGACCCCGAGTTTTCTGCAATCAGCCCCAGCATTTT. Protein product: CASRRPRVFCNQPQHF. This chain links TRBV21-1 with TRBJ1-5. TRBV21-1 is a recognized pseudogene. The CDR3 totals 16 residues.

The chain combines TRBV27 with TRBJ2-3; 7 bases match TRBD2. The CDR3 contains 16 residues. Germline V gene data show CDR1 as MNHEY and CDR2 as SMNVEV (reference sequence). V trimming: 8 bases; J trimming: 2 bases; junction bases outside the gene matches: 13. The CDR3 is CASLPFSGYYTDTQYF. The CDR3, as DNA: TGTGCCAGCCTACCCTTTAGCGGGTACTACACAGATACGCAGTATTTT.

The chain links TRBV5-4 to TRBJ2-3; 11 bases fit TRBD2. The ends lost 5 bases at V and 2 bases at J; junction bases unmatched: 4. The germline CDR1 and CDR2 sequences are SGHNT and YYREEE (reference sequence). The CDR3 has 15 residues. The CDR3 protein is CASSPGLADTDTQYF. The CDR3 coding sequence is TGTGCCAGCAGTCCGGGACTAGCGGACACAGATACGCAGTATTTT.

This chain uses TRBV2 with TRBJ1-6, with unresolved D. V was clipped by 7 bases and J by 5 bases, with 0 bases between them. The CDR3 length is 10 residues. Germline V gene sequence: CDR1 SNHLY, CDR2 FYNNEI. CDR3 residues: CASNNSPLHF. As DNA, the CDR3 is TGTGCCAGCAATAATTCACCCCTCCACTTT.

The V call is TRBV7-9, the J call TRBJ2-7, with TRBD2 identical over 16 bases. The CDR3 covers 16 residues. With 4 bases clipped from V and 5 bases from J, the junction kept 5 bases outside the gene matches. CDR1 and CDR2 (germline): SEHNR, FQNEAQ (reference sequence). CDR3 in DNA: TGTGCCAGCAGCTGGGGACTAGCGGGAGGGCCAGACGAGCAGTACTTC. The encoded protein is CASSWGLAGGPDEQYF.

The chain has TRBV9 and TRBJ1-5; no definite D call. V lost 0 bases and J lost 0, with 4 bases in between. Germline V gives CDR1 SGDLS, CDR2 YYNGEE. This CDR3 region has 14 residues. CDR3 bases: TGTGCCAGCAGCGTAGAGGATAGCAATCAGCCCCAGCATTTT. As protein: CASSVEDSNQPQHF.

V and J are TRBV7-9 and TRBJ1-2; TRBD1 matches 8 bases. There are 14 residues in the CDR3. V dropped 4 bases and J dropped 6; count of bases not matched to a gene: 7. Per the germline V gene, CDR1 is SEHNR and CDR2 is FQNEAQ (reference sequence). CDR3 in DNA: TGTGCCAGCAGCTCTCAGGGGGCGCAAAATGGCTACACCTTC. Its protein product is CASSSQGAQNGYTF.

The chain recombines TRBV27 with TRBJ1-5; no clear D gene. The V gene's germline CDR1 is MNHEY and CDR2 SMNVEV (reference sequence). This CDR3 spans 14 amino acids. The ends were cut back, 3 bases at V and 5 bases at J, with 11 bases in the middle. Here the CDR3 DNA reads TGTGCCAGCAGTTTCCGGAGGGATGATCAGCCCCAGCATTTT. Translating gives CASSFRRDDQPQHF.

The chain's CDR3 is CASSVGQGYNEQFF. The CDR3 region has the DNA TGCGCCAGCAGCGTAGGACAGGGGTACAATGAGCAGTTCTTC. The chain uses TRBV5-1 and TRBJ2-1; 9 bases match TRBD1. After removal of 4 bases from V and 4 bases from J, the junction contained 3 bases not matched to a gene. CDR3 size: 14 residues. Germline assignment: CDR1 SGHRS and CDR2 YFSETQ.

The count of this clonotype is one. Likely a read error: the CDR3 ends without its conserved phenylalanine or tryptophan. The chain combines TRBV7-8 with TRBJ2-7; 9 bases align to TRBD1. The V segment lost 5 bases and the J segment 7 bases; nucleotides outside the gene matches: 24. This CDR3 has 19 amino acids. Germline V CDR1 and CDR2: SGHVS, FQNEAQ. CDR3 bases: TGTGCCAGCAGCCGCGTCGGGACAGGGTACAGGATTGTGTTGGGGGAGCAGTACCTC. Amino acid sequence: CASSRVGTGYRIVLGEQYL.

This clonotype was seen more than once but under ten times. The J gene is TRBJ2-7, the V gene TRBV7-2; D ambiguous. Trimming pared 5 bases from V and 3 bases from J, leaving 8 bases between. CDR1 SGHTA and CDR2 FQGNSA come from the germline V gene. The CDR3 is 12 residues long. This chain's CDR3 is CASSLDFYEQYF. As DNA, the CDR3 is TGTGCCAGCAGCCTAGACTTCTACGAGCAGTACTTC.

This CDR3 reads CASSWDGPNTGELFF. The CDR3 DNA sequence: TGCGCCAGCAGCTGGGACGGACCGAACACCGGGGAGCTGTTTTTT. The V and J genes are TRBV5-1 and TRBJ2-2; D may correspond to TRBD1 or TRBD2 (5 bases each). The V gene's germline CDR1 is SGHRS and CDR2 YFSETQ. The CDR3 is 15 amino acids. V lost 3 bases, J lost 0 bases, and 9 bases lay in between.

This clonotype was detected once. The chain couples TRBV9 to TRBJ1-2, with D perhaps TRBD1 (5 bases). Trimming stripped 4 bases from V and 4 bases from J, with 23 bases between. This CDR3 comprises 17 residues. The germline V gene has CDR1 SGDLS and CDR2 YYNGEE. CDR3 loop: CASSLLSRDPSLYGYTF. In nucleotides, the CDR3 is TGTGCCAGCAGCTTATTGTCCCGGGACCCCTCTCTCTATGGCTACACCTTC.

This chain links TRBV4-2 with TRBJ2-7; TRBD2 matches 8 bases. The CDR3 consists of 16 residues. With 1 base clipped from V and 2 bases from J, the junction kept 7 bases outside the gene matches. The germline V gene has CDR1 LGHNA and CDR2 YNFKEQ. CDR3 in amino acids: CASSQVASGPTYEQYF. In nucleotides, the CDR3 is TGTGCCAGCAGCCAAGTAGCTAGCGGGCCCACCTACGAGCAGTACTTC.

The gene calls are TRBV19 and TRBJ2-1; TRBD2 matches 10 bases. Germline V gives CDR1 LNHDA, CDR2 SQIVND (reference sequence). This CDR3 has 15 amino acids. Germline trimming cut 3 bases from V and 8 bases from J; bases unmatched to any gene: 7. The CDR3 region has the DNA TGTGCCAGTAGTATTGGCAGCGGGAGGGCCCATGAGCAGTTCTTC. Translated: CASSIGSGRAHEQFF.

The V gene is TRBV2, the J gene TRBJ1-2; D is possibly TRBD1 (6 bases). The CDR3 length is 12 residues. Trimming stripped 1 base from V and 14 bases from J, with 14 bases between. In germline, CDR1 is SNHLY, CDR2 FYNNEI. The CDR3 region is CASSEETGQMTF. CDR3 sequence (DNA): TGTGCCAGCAGTGAAGAGACAGGCCAGATGACCTTC.

The rearrangement joins TRBV7-9 to TRBJ1-3, with D perhaps TRBD1 (5 bases). Germline CDR1 is SEHNR and CDR2 is FQNEAQ (reference sequence). V was trimmed by 1 base and J by 11 bases, leaving 15 bases between them. The CDR3 has 14 residues. This CDR3 is CASSLGGPKFSIYF. The CDR3, as DNA: TGTGCCAGCAGCTTAGGGGGACCCAAGTTCTCCATATATTTT.

V usage is TRBV27 and J usage is TRBJ2-3, with a tentative D call TRBD1 (6 bases). Germline CDR1 is MNHEY and CDR2 is SMNVEV (reference sequence). V was pared by 8 bases and J by 8 bases, with 8 bases between. The CDR3 is 10 amino acids. The CDR3 nucleotides are TGTGCCAGCTGGGGGCGTACGCAGTATTTT. Amino acid sequence: CASWGRTQYF.

This clonotype has just a few counts. The genes are TRBV6-1 and TRBJ2-7; D might be TRBD1 (6 bases). Germline V gene lookup returns CDR1 MNHNS and CDR2 SASEGT. The V and J ends lost 5 bases and 2 bases respectively, with 16 bases between them. The CDR3 is 15 amino acids. CDR3 DNA sequence: TGTGCCAGCAGTCCCTTGGACAGATCAACCTACGAGCAGTACTTC. Its protein is CASSPLDRSTYEQYF.

This sequence joins TRBV9 and TRBJ2-6, with 8 bases aligning to TRBD1. The germline CDR1 and CDR2 sequences are SGDLS and YYNGEE. The length of the CDR3 is 17 residues. Trimming cost V 0 bases and J 0 bases; bases outside gene matches: 2. The CDR3 reads CASSVGDRPSGANVLTF. As DNA, the CDR3 is TGTGCCAGCAGCGTAGGGGACAGGCCCTCTGGGGCCAACGTCCTGACTTTC.